Reported below is one T cell receptor (beta chain). Original handling: How many nucleated cells were present was estimated from reference gene primer amplification. Some clones are missing from TCRdb's copy, which holds only in-frame ones; the method was immunoSEQ multiplex PCR. That table furnishes V, J and clone size, whereas the DNA furnished D and trimming. The table records around 300,000 clones, roughly 90% of them present only once. This entry is derived from a study of blood T cell repertoires in COVID-19. Study information: The origin of the acute and convalescent COVID-19 samples was the United States, Italy and Spain. PBMCs, B-cell-depleted T cells, or T cells were the source of the cDNA or gDNA that made up the material.

Seattle enrolled patients during active infection and tracked them longitudinally. The germline CDR1 and CDR2 sequences are LNHDA and SQIVND (reference sequence). Trimming removed 0 bases from V and 0 bases from J, with 11 bases in between. CDR3 length: 16 residues. This TCR was sampled from a woman in her 30s with COVID-19, enrolled during active disease. The chain carries TRBV19 and TRBJ1-1, with D perhaps matching TRBD1 (6 bases). Material for sequencing was peripheral blood. The DNA for the CDR3 is TGTGCCAGTAGTATAGAATACGGGACAATGAACACTGAAGCTTTCTTT. It yields the protein CASSIEYGTMNTEAFF.